The 17 T cell receptor beta chains below all came from one sample that was sequenced in a study of shared clonotypes between healthy human individuals. The assay was immunoSEQ multiplex PCR, and TCRdb's table has in-frame clones only and misses some. The data contain millions of clones, less than 95% of them singletons. Selected positively for CCR7 and CD45RO-negative, naive CD8 cells excluded terminally differentiated effector memory CD45RA+ cells. Specimen: naive CD8+ T cells sorted from blood. These receptors were collected from a young man in good health.

The chain recombines TRBV10-3 with TRBJ2-1, with 9 bases fitting TRBD2. The trim removed 8 bases at V and 5 bases at J, leaving 7 bases unmatched. The CDR3 consists of 14 residues. Germline CDR1 reads ENHRY; CDR2 reads SYGVKD. CDR3 in DNA: TGTGCCATCGTAGGACTAGCGCTCAACAATGAGCAGTTCTTC. Translated, it gives CAIVGLALNNEQFF.

CDR3 in amino acids: CASSPPHRVGYNEQFF. The CDR3 DNA sequence: TGTGCCAGCAGCCCCCCCCACAGGGTCGGATACAATGAGCAGTTCTTC. The rearrangement uses TRBV11-2 and TRBJ2-1; a possible D gene is TRBD1 (6 bases). Germline CDR1 is SGHAT and CDR2 is FQNNGV. The V end was cut by 5 bases, the J end by 4 bases, with 18 bases between. This CDR3 comprises 16 residues.

V usage is TRBV6-5 and J usage is TRBJ2-7; D remains unclear. The length of the CDR3 is 13 residues. Germline V lookup: CDR1 MNHEY, CDR2 SVGAGI. V lost 6 bases and J lost 0, with 9 bases in between. In DNA, the CDR3 is TGTGCCAGCAGCCCGGACGCCTCCTACGAGCAGTACTTC. The encoded protein is CASSPDASYEQYF.

The chain links TRBV2 to TRBJ1-3; D uncertain. This CDR3 region has 14 residues. Trimming stripped 6 bases from V and 0 bases from J, with 9 bases between. Germline V CDR1 and CDR2: SNHLY, FYNNEI. CDR3 residues: CASSQASSGNTIYF. The CDR3 DNA reads as TGTGCCAGCAGCCAGGCGAGCTCTGGAAACACCATATATTTT.

The V gene is TRBV2, the J gene TRBJ2-7; 9 bases are a match to TRBD2. This CDR3 is built from 16 residues. V lost 4 bases to trimming and J lost 0 bases; unmatched junction nucleotides: 7. The germline V gene encodes CDR1 SNHLY and CDR2 FYNNEI. In DNA, the CDR3 is TGTGCCAGCAGTGCGACTAGCGGCAAGGGCTCCTACGAGCAGTACTTC. As protein: CASSATSGKGSYEQYF.

The gene calls are TRBV12-5 and TRBJ2-3; 9 positions agree with TRBD1. The CDR3 runs 19 residues. Germline assignment: CDR1 LGHNT and CDR2 FRNRAP. Losses at the gene ends were 0 bases for V and 2 bases for J; bases not matched to a gene: 12. The CDR3 here is CASGLVPGQGFKHTDTQYF. CDR3 nucleotides: TGTGCTAGTGGTTTGGTGCCGGGACAGGGATTCAAGCACACAGATACGCAGTATTTT.

Written as DNA, the CDR3 is TGTGCCAGCAGCCAAGAAGCCGGGACAGGGGTTGTAGGGCAGTACTTC. Encoded protein: CASSQEAGTGVVGQYF. The chain couples TRBV14 to TRBJ2-7, with 10 nucleotides matching TRBD1. The germline CDR1 and CDR2 sequences are SGHDN and FVKESK. V lost 0 bases to trimming and J lost 9 bases; unmatched junction nucleotides: 11. This CDR3 spans 16 amino acids.

The chain combines TRBV11-2 with TRBJ1-1; maybe TRBD1 (5 bases). Germline CDR1 and CDR2: SGHAT and FQNNGV. The CDR3 covers 13 residues. The ends were cut back, 3 bases at V and 6 bases at J, with 11 bases in the middle. DNA of the CDR3: TGTGCCAGCAGCTTCACACCGACAGCTGAAGCTTTCTTT. Protein sequence: CASSFTPTAEAFF.

V and J are TRBV11-2 and TRBJ1-4; TRBD1 is a possible D gene (5 bases). The CDR3 runs 16 residues. V was pared by 1 base and J by 8 bases, with 17 bases between. CDR1 is SGHAT and CDR2 is FQNNGV in the germline V gene. Here the CDR3 reads CASSLVSGETKEKLFF. The DNA for the CDR3 is TGTGCCAGCAGCTTAGTTTCGGGGGAGACGAAGGAAAAACTGTTTTTT.

The CDR3 region is CAWSQNGFTYEQYF. The CDR3 region has the DNA TGTGCCTGGAGCCAAAACGGGTTTACCTACGAGCAGTACTTC. This chain connects TRBV30 to TRBJ2-7, with no clear D. Germline loops: CDR1 GTSNPN, CDR2 SVGIG (reference sequence). The V end was cut by 3 bases, the J end by 2 bases, with 14 bases between. This CDR3 comprises 14 residues. The full variable domain, with the rest looked up from reference TRBV30 and TRBJ2-7, is SQTIHQWPATLVQPVGSPLSLECTVEGTSNPNLYWYRQAAGRGLQLLFYSVGIGQISSEVPQNLSASRPQDRQFILSSKKLLLSDSGFYLCAWSQNGFTYEQYFGPGTRLTVT.

The rearrangement joins TRBV5-1 to TRBJ2-7; no definite D call. CDR1 and CDR2 from the germline V gene are SGHRS and YFSETQ. The CDR3 extends over 13 amino acids. The ends were cut back, 4 bases at V and 2 bases at J, with 10 bases in the middle. The CDR3, as DNA: TGCGCCAGCAGCCCCATCACGGCCTACGAGCAGTACTTC. Translation: CASSPITAYEQYF.

The V gene is TRBV9, the J gene TRBJ2-7, with 12 bases fitting TRBD2. Germline trimming cut 2 bases from V and 6 bases from J; bases unmatched to any gene: 3. CDR3 length: 14 residues. Per germline, CDR1 SGDLS and CDR2 YYNGEE. CDR3 region: CASSVTSGSGEQYF. CDR3 DNA sequence: TGTGCCAGCAGCGTGACTAGCGGGAGCGGCGAGCAGTACTTC.

In regard to this clone: One junction end disagrees with the germline gene, perhaps due to a read error. The chain is built from TRBV4-3 and TRBJ1-1; 8 nucleotides line up with TRBD1. Germline V gene sequence: CDR1 LGHNA, CDR2 YSLEER. This CDR3 spans 14 amino acids. For the CDR3, the DNA is TGCGCCAGCGGCCACAGGGGGACGAACACTGAAGCTTTCTTT. Translation gives CASGHRGTNTEAFF.

This clone was recorded only once. The chain uses TRBV6-5 and TRBJ2-5; D is perhaps TRBD2 (6 bases). The ends were cut back, 6 bases at V and 4 bases at J, with 12 bases in the middle. Germline V gives CDR1 MNHEY, CDR2 SVGAGI. The CDR3 sequence is 13 residues long. CDR3 DNA: TGTGCCAGCAGCGGAGGGTTGGGAGAGACCCAGTACTTC. Encoded protein: CASSGGLGETQYF.

The CDR3 coding sequence is TGTGCCAGCAGTGAACGCGACAGCGCCAAAAACATTCAGTACTTC. Its protein is CASSERDSAKNIQYF. This chain links TRBV2 with TRBJ2-4, with TRBD1 as a possible D gene (5 bases). The CDR3 is made up of 15 amino acids. In germline, CDR1 is SNHLY, CDR2 FYNNEI. Trimming stripped 2 bases from V and 1 base from J, with 9 bases between. Looking up the rest from reference TRBV2 and TRBJ2-4 gives the full variable domain: EPEVTQTPSHQVTQMGQEVILRCVPISNHLYFYWYRQILGQKVEFLVSFYNNEISEKSEIFDDQFSVERPDGSNFTLKIRSTKLEDSAMYFCASSERDSAKNIQYFGAGTRLSVL.

The J gene is TRBJ2-1, the V gene TRBV19, with D tentatively TRBD2 (6 bases). The CDR3 is 15 amino acids. V gave up 3 bases and J gave up 8 bases, with 17 bases separating them. Germline CDR1 is LNHDA and CDR2 is SQIVND (reference sequence). The CDR3, as DNA: TGTGCCAGTAGTATCCCGGGACTGGGTTTGGATGAGCAGTTCTTC. Amino acids: CASSIPGLGLDEQFF.

V usage is TRBV7-2 and J usage is TRBJ1-2, with TRBD1 as a possible D gene (5 bases). Trimming took off 1 base at V and 2 bases at J, with 11 bases between the two ends. The V gene's germline CDR1 is SGHTA and CDR2 FQGNSA. There are 15 residues in the CDR3. CDR3 coding DNA: TGTGCCAGCAGCTTAGATGGGACCGACAACTATGGCTACACCTTC. This gives the protein CASSLDGTDNYGYTF. Variable domain in full (rest from reference TRBV7-2 and TRBJ1-2): GAGVSQSPSNKVTEKGKDVELRCDPISGHTALYWYRQSLGQGLEFLIYFQGNSAPDKSGLPSDRFSAERTGGSVSTLTIQRTQQEDSAVYLCASSLDGTDNYGYTFGSGTRLTVV.